This T cell receptor beta chain was retrieved from a study of shared clonotypes between healthy human individuals (dated by TCRdb to the early 2020s). Regarding the study in general: The cohort included three men and two women between 18 and 49 years of age. Blood TCR repertoires of five healthy adults were deeply sequenced to estimate repertoire size and the extent of clonotype sharing between individuals. Each donor's leukapheresis produced roughly between roughly 0.85 and 10 billion PBMCs. To increase sequencing depth and limit assay-specific biases, different laboratories used diverse techniques to prepare libraries and sequence TCR repertoires. For each donor, CD4 naive and CD4 memory were each run on three plates, CD8 naive on two plates, and CD8 memory on one plate. The paper's findings and limits, for the study overall: When several donors were compared, the shared fraction of clonotypes was approximately 5% for naive CD4, approximately 3.5% for naive CD8, 2% to 2.5% for memory CD4, and approximately 0.4% for memory CD8. The small number of donors limited the genetic and exposure-history diversity represented. Pairwise subsampling indicated that sequencing depth was expected to affect the degree of clonotype sharing among donors. Sampling was restricted to blood, and TCR repertoires in tissues likely differ from the TCR repertoires found in blood. Higher generation probabilities were observed for clonotypes shared by all four sorted-subset donors than for non-shared clonotypes. Naive subsets generally had larger estimated clonotype richness than memory subsets. Rarefaction of sorted-subset datasets indicated incomplete sequencing despite the large sequencing depth.

Measured from the cysteine to the phenylalanine, the CDR3 is 15 residues long. Left in the record is the CDR3 DNA by itself, 45 bases read in frame from the first base. As encoded in the germline V gene, CDR1 is SGDLS while CDR2 is YYNGEE. V is reduced by 0 bases and J by 2 bases, leaving a spacing of 9 bases between them. Donors were healthy HIV-negative adults with no recently reported acute infections or vaccinations. Only Caucasian adults living in Nashville, Tennessee, USA were represented among the donors. CD4+ T cells were enriched by magnetic negative selection; naive cells were then positively selected on CD45RA, and the negative fraction formed the memory subset. Blood was collected by leukapheresis, and PBMCs were isolated by Ficoll-Histopaque density gradient centrifugation and then cryopreserved in liquid nitrogen vapor phase. Purity and quantity of every magnetically sorted T cell population were checked by analytical flow cytometry. Each sorted fraction had its genomic DNA isolated and then quantified by UV absorbance on a Nanodrop 2000c.

Details on this clone: Its cognate antigen has yet to be identified. The record has no base qualities; no much larger clone is one base away.

Using the deep immunoSEQ assay, multiplex PCR amplified TCR CDR3 regions from genomic DNA. Genomic DNA extracted from each cell subset was distributed evenly over all wells of several immunoSEQ 96-well plates, and each plate served as one replicate. For sorted subsets, each replicate PCR was loaded with roughly 0.2 ug genomic DNA, equivalent to about 30,000 T cell genomes. The purified libraries were quantified using a Qubit 3.0 fluorometer, sized with a Bioanalyzer 2100, and then quantified again using the KAPA Library Quantification kit. Every immunoSEQ 96-well plate was sequenced on a dedicated single-read 150-cycle Illumina NextSeq 550 flow cell. The authors' analysis ran thus. The immunoSEQ output contained only junctional sequences without quality scores, so filtering could not match that applied to full-length reads. To assign V/J genes and CDR3, sequences were annotated against IMGT germline references using PyIR, a Python wrapper for IgBLAST v1.9. Any read was removed if the V/J assignment was weak (E-value above 1e-6), the CDR3 was missing, or the read contained stop codons, out-of-frame junctions, or ambiguous translated residues. V3J clonotypes were defined as sequences sharing an identical inferred V gene, J gene, and CDR3 amino acid sequence. Percentage overlap between repertoires was computed as shared unique clonotypes divided by the size of the smaller repertoire. Three approaches were used to assess repertoire richness: RTK rarefaction, the Chao1 estimator, and Recon v2.1 estimates of unobserved clonotypes. OLGA was used to compute generation probabilities for all TCRbeta clonotypes that the gDNA method yielded from several donors. Sourced from immuneACCESS, this table was stored by TCRdb with only in-frame sequences that have V and J called. A share of the clones is absent; for the studies checked, an unresolved V gene accounts for under half, and the remainder has no known explanation. V and J calls and clone size are copied from that table; D and trimming were computed from the DNA. The sample data list approximately 1,500,000 clones, and roughly 95% of these were observed just once. The leading ten clones occupy about 1.2% of the sample.

The sequencing sample was made of naive CD4+ T cells sorted from blood. Per the publication, the cell subset or site label means: CD45RA+ positively selected. Recombination joined TRBV9 with TRBJ2-1; no D segment can be confidently identified. The TCR sequence derives from a man aged 25 to 40 in good health. The CDR3 protein is CASSVGSVTYNEQFF. The DNA is as follows: TGTGCCAGCAGCGTAGGAAGCGTTACCTACAATGAGCAGTTCTTC.